Below, one T cell receptor beta chain is given with its context. Preparing the TCRbeta library involved the use of unique molecular identifiers. MiXCR was run by TCRdb on the PCR reads, yielding one entry per CDR3 protein. The table shows about 980,000 distinct CDR3 sequences, with roughly 31% occurring only once. Germline V gene sequence: CDR1 SGDLS, CDR2 YYNGEE. V was shortened by 4 bases and J by 0 bases, with 15 bases between the two germline ends. The CDR3 totals 16 residues. The data were taken from a study of T-cell reconstitution after alpha-beta-depleted transplantation in children. This TCR derives from a boy less than two years old who had a stem cell transplant for SCID, so the T cells may come from the graft donor. V usage is TRBV9 and J usage is TRBJ2-3; D might be TRBD1 (5 bases). The specimen was PBMCs, mostly from graft donor cells, collected 360 days after TCRalphabeta/CD19-depleted stem cell transplant. The CDR3 spells CASSLGAGASTDTQYF. CDR3 DNA sequence: TGTGCCAGCAGCCTAGGGGCCGGAGCGAGCACAGATACGCAGTATTTT.